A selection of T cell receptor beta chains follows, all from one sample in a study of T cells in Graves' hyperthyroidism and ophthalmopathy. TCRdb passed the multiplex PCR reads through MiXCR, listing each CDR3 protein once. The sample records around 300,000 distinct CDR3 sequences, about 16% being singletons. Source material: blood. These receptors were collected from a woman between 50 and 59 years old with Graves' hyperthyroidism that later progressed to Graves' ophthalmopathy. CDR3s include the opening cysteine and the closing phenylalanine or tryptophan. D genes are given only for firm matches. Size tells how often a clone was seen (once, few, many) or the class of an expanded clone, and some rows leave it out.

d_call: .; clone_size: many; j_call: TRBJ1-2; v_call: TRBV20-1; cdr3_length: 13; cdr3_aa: CSAFSTRSDGYTF; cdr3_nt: TGCAGTGCTTTTTCCACAAGAAGCGATGGCTACACCTTC
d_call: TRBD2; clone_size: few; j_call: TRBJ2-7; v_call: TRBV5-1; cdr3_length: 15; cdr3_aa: CASSLEGGRPHEQYF; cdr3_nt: TGCGCCAGCAGCTTGGAGGGCGGGAGGCCCCACGAGCAGTACTTC
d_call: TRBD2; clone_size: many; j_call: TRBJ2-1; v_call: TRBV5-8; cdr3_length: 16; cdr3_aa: CASSLQLAGVRNEQFF; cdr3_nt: TGTGCCAGCAGCTTGCAACTAGCGGGAGTACGGAATGAGCAGTTCTTC
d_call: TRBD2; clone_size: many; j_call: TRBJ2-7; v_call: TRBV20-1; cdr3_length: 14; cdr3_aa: CSAPRLAEPYEQYF; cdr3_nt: TGCAGTGCGCCCAGACTAGCGGAACCCTACGAGCAGTACTTC
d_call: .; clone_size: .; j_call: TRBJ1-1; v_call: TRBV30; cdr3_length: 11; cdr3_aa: CAWSDSTEAFF; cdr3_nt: TGTGCCTGGAGTGACAGCACTGAAGCTTTCTTT
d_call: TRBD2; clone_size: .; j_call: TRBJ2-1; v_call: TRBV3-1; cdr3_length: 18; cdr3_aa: CASSQIRAGGGSYNEQFF; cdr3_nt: TGTGCCAGCAGCCAGATAAGAGCGGGAGGGGGCTCCTACAATGAGCAGTTCTTC
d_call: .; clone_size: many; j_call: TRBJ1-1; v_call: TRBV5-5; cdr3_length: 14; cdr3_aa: CASGSVREGTEAFF; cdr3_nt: TGTGCCAGCGGTTCTGTTAGGGAGGGCACTGAAGCTTTCTTT
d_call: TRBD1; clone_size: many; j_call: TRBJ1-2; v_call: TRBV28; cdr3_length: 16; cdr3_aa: CASSFPQGQGVRGYTF; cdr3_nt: TGTGCCAGCAGTTTTCCCCAGGGACAGGGGGTGCGTGGCTACACCTTC
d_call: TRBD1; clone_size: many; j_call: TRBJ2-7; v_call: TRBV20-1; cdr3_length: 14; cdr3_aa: CSASGDSATYEQYF; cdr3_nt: TGCAGTGCTAGTGGGGACAGTGCTACCTACGAGCAGTACTTC
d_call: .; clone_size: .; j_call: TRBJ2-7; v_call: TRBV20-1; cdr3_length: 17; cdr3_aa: CSARVAGRTGVYYEQYF; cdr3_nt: TGCAGTGCTAGAGTTGCGGGCAGGACCGGAGTGTATTACGAGCAGTACTTC
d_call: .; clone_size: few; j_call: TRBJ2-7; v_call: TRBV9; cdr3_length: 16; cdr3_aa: CASSVGGDVGSYEQYF; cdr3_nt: TGTGCCAGCAGCGTAGGCGGGGACGTGGGCTCCTACGAGCAGTACTTC
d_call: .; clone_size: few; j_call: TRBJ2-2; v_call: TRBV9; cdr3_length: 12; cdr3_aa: CASRSATGELFF; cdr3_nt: TGTGCCAGCAGGTCAGCCACCGGGGAGCTGTTTTTT
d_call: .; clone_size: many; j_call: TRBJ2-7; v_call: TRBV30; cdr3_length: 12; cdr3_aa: CAWSPTPYEQYF; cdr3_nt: TGTGCCTGGAGTCCCACCCCCTACGAGCAGTACTTC
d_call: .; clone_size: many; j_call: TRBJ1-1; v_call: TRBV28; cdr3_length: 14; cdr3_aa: CASSLGRGVTEAFF; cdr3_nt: TGTGCCAGCAGTTTGGGCAGGGGTGTCACTGAAGCTTTCTTT
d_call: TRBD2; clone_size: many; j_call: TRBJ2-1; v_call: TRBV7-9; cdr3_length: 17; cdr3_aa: CASSPWTSGGNYNEQFF; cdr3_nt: TGTGCCAGCAGCCCCTGGACTAGCGGGGGAAACTACAATGAGCAGTTCTTC
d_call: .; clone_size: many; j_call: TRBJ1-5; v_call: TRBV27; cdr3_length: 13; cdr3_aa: CASGEEDHQPQHF; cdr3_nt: TGTGCCAGCGGTGAAGAGGATCATCAGCCCCAGCATTTT
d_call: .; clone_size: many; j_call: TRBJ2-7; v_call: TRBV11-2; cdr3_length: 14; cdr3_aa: CASSLRREIYEQYF; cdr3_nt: TGTGCCAGCAGCTTAAGAAGGGAAATCTACGAGCAGTACTTC
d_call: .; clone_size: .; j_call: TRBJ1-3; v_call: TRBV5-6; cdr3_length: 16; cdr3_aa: CASSYGPPTSGNTIYF; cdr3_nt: TGTGCCAGCAGCTACGGACCGCCGACCTCTGGAAACACCATATATTTT
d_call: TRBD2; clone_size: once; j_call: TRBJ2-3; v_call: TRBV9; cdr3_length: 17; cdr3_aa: CASSGGLAGGPTDTQYF; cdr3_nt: TGTGCCAGCAGCGGGGGACTAGCGGGAGGACCCACAGATACGCAGTATTTT
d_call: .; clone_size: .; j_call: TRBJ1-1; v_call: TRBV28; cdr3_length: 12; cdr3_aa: CASSLTAGEAFF; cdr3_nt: TGTGCCAGCAGTTTGACAGCCGGTGAAGCTTTCTTT
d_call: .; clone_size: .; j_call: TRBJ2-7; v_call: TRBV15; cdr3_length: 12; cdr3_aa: CATSRGRGEQYF; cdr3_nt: TGTGCCACCAGCAGGGGCCGAGGGGAGCAGTACTTC
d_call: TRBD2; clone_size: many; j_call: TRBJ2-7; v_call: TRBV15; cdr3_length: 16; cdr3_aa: CATSRDLAGGPYEQYF; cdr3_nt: TGTGCCACCAGCAGAGATCTAGCGGGAGGCCCGTACGAGCAGTACTTC
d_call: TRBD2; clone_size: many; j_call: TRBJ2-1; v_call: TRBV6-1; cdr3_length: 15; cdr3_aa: CASSPPGAGEDEQFF; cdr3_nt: TGTGCCAGCAGTCCCCCGGGAGCGGGAGAGGATGAGCAGTTCTTC
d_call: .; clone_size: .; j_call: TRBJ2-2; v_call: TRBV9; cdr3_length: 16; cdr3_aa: CASSVVGAPNTGELFF; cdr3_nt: TGTGCCAGCAGCGTAGTAGGAGCGCCTAACACCGGGGAGCTGTTTTTT
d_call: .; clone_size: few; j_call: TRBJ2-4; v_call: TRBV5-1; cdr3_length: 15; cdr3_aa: CASSLAGFGKGIQYF; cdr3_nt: TGCGCCAGCAGCTTGGCAGGGTTTGGTAAGGGCATTCAGTACTTC
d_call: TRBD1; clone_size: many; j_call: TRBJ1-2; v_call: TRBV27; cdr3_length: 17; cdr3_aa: CASSRLDRSSSNYGYTF; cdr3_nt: TGTGCCAGCAGTCGACTGGACAGGTCTAGCTCTAACTATGGCTACACCTTC
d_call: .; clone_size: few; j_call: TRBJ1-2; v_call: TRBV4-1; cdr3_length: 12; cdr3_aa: CASSQDRQGYTF; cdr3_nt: TGCGCCAGCAGCCAAGACAGGCAAGGCTACACCTTC
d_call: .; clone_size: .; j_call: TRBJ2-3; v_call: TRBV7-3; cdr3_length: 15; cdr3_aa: CASSLMGGDGDTQYF; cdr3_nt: TGTGCCAGCAGCTTAATGGGGGGCGATGGCGATACGCAGTATTTT